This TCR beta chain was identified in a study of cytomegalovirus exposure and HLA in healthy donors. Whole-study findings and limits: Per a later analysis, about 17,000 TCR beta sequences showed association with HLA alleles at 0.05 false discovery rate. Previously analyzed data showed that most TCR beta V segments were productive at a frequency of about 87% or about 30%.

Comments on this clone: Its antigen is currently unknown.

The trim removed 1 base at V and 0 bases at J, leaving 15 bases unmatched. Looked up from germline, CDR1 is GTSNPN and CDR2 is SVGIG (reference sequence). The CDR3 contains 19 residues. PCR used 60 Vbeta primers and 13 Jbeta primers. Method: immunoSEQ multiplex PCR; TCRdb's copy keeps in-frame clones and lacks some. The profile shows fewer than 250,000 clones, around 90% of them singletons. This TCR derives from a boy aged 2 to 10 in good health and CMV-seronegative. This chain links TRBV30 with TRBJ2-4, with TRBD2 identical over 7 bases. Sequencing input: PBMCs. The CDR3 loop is CAWSAARTAGRGAKNIQYF. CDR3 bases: TGTGCCTGGAGTGCAGCCCGGACCGCGGGGAGGGGAGCCAAAAACATTCAGTACTTC.